This TCR beta chain was profiled in a study of T cell clusters in autoimmune cytopenias. TRB amplification used approximately 270 ng of peripheral blood genomic DNA. TRB rearrangements were amplified by touch-down multiplex PCR with mixed TRB-A/B primers. TCRdb reprocessed the multiplex PCR reads and reports one entry per CDR3 protein, with no DNA. Its table records about 460 distinct CDR3 sequences. From germline, CDR1 is LNHNV and CDR2 YYDKDF (reference sequence). The CDR3 is 15 amino acids. This sample also belongs to another study, concerning T cell repertoires in aging, cancer and after chemotherapy.

The chain uses TRBV15 and TRBJ2-2; TCRdb lists TRBD2, though no DNA is available to test this call. This TCR came from a human donor with chronic lymphocytic leukemia. What was sequenced was peripheral blood. The CDR3: CATSPSGGIPGELFF.